This passage covers 25 T cell receptor beta chains from one sample sequenced in a study of cytomegalovirus exposure and HLA in healthy donors (dated by TCRdb to 2017 to 2019). Library preparation employed the immunoSEQ multiplex PCR assay. A mixture of 60 forward primers for TCR Vbeta segments and 13 reverse primers for TCR Jbeta segments was used in the multiplex PCR. TCRdb limited this immuneACCESS table to in-frame rearrangements with V and J called. A share of clones is missing; checked studies link under half to unresolved V genes, and the rest is unexplained. Recorded for this sample are around 150,000 clones; roughly 73% of them occurred a single time. In total, the top ten clones hold about an eighth of the sample. Sequenced sample: PBMCs. Receptor source: a human donor in good health.

In DNA, the CDR3 is TGTGCCATCAGTCCAAGCGGGGGGGACTACGAGCAGTACTTC. Translation gives CAISPSGGDYEQYF. V usage is TRBV10-3 and J usage is TRBJ2-7; 10 bases are a match to TRBD2. The CDR3 contains 14 residues. Germline CDR1 reads ENHRY; CDR2 reads SYGVKD. After removal of 5 bases from V and 3 bases from J, the junction contained 4 bases not matched to a gene.

The CDR3 DNA reads as TGTGCCAGCAGTGTCGAGAGGGCCGGGGAGACCCAGTACTTC. This encodes CASSVERAGETQYF. The gene calls are TRBV6-1 and TRBJ2-5, with TRBD2 as a possible D gene (5 bases). Trimming left V 4 bases short and J 5 bases short, with 14 bases between. CDR1 is MNHNS, CDR2 SASEGT, per germline. The CDR3 loop spans 14 amino acids.

The rearrangement uses TRBV2 and TRBJ2-5; 8 bases line up with TRBD1. The ends lost 3 bases at V and 2 bases at J; junction bases unmatched: 8. This CDR3 contains 16 residues. The germline CDR1 and CDR2 sequences are SNHLY and FYNNEI. The CDR3 loop is CASSEVDRVSQETQYF. CDR3 DNA: TGTGCCAGCAGTGAGGTGGACAGGGTATCGCAAGAGACCCAGTACTTC.

J is TRBJ2-7 and V is TRBV7-6; D perhaps matches TRBD1 (6 bases). V was clipped by 1 base and J by 1 base, with 8 bases between them. Germline V gene lookup returns CDR1 SGHVS and CDR2 FNYEAQ. The CDR3 has 14 amino acids. The CDR3 nucleotides are TGTGCCAGCAGCTTAGAGCAGGGGTCCTACGAGCAGTACTTC. Its translation is CASSLEQGSYEQYF.

The V and J genes are TRBV4-1 and TRBJ2-2; TRBD1 agrees at 9 bases. V lost 4 bases to trimming and J lost 1 base; unmatched junction nucleotides: 4. Germline V gives CDR1 MGHRA, CDR2 YSYEKL. This CDR3 spans 16 amino acids. This CDR3 is CASSLPGQGNTGELFF. CDR3 nucleotide sequence: TGCGCCAGCAGCCTACCGGGACAGGGGAACACCGGGGAGCTGTTTTTT.

The chain links TRBV5-4 to TRBJ2-3; perhaps TRBD1 as D (6 bases). The germline gives CDR1 SGHNT, CDR2 YYREEE (reference sequence). Trimming removed 5 bases from V and 2 bases from J, with 9 bases in between. CDR3 length equals 13 residues. The CDR3 nucleotides are TGTGCCAGCAGTGGACAGCACACAGATACGCAGTATTTT. It yields the protein CASSGQHTDTQYF.

The chain has TRBV5-4 and TRBJ1-1; no clear D. This CDR3 is 14 amino acids long. The germline CDR1 and CDR2 sequences are SGHNT and YYREEE (reference sequence). Between the trimmed V and J ends, which lost 0 bases and 2 bases, there was a span of 8 bases. CDR3 protein: CASSLEPLNTEAFF. CDR3 nucleotides: TGTGCCAGCAGCTTGGAGCCCCTAAACACTGAAGCTTTCTTT.

V and J are TRBV19 and TRBJ2-2; TRBD1 aligns across 8 bases. The CDR3 runs to 15 residues. With 4 bases clipped from V and 4 bases from J, the junction kept 5 bases outside the gene matches. Per germline, CDR1 LNHDA and CDR2 SQIVND (reference sequence). The CDR3 nucleotides are TGTGCCAGTAGTAGTTACAGGGGGTTCACCGGGGAGCTGTTTTTT. Amino acid sequence: CASSSYRGFTGELFF.

Only one count was recorded for this clone. CDR3 residues: CASRSGQGYEQYF. The CDR3 coding sequence is TGTGCCAGCAGGAGTGGACAGGGCTACGAGCAGTACTTC. The rearrangement joins TRBV6-6 to TRBJ2-5, with 8 nucleotides matching TRBD1. The J call is doubtful: the DNA matches TRBJ2-7 better. This CDR3 is built from 13 residues. Looked up from germline, CDR1 is MNHNY and CDR2 is SVGAGI (reference sequence).

This clone came up once. The chain joins TRBV2 to TRBJ1-6; D is unclear. CDR3 size: 14 residues. CDR1 is SNHLY, CDR2 FYNNEI, per germline. V dropped 4 bases and J dropped 6 bases, with 10 bases sitting between them. CDR3 in amino acids: CASSAPASNSPLHF. The CDR3 DNA reads TGTGCCAGCAGTGCCCCCGCGAGTAATTCACCCCTCCACTTT.

The genes are TRBV2 and TRBJ2-5; D perhaps matches TRBD2 (6 bases). Per the germline V gene, CDR1 is SNHLY and CDR2 is FYNNEI. The CDR3 has 10 residues. V was trimmed by 6 bases and J by 10 bases, leaving 9 bases between them. The CDR3 nucleotides read TGTGCCAGCAGGGGACTGGACCAGTACTTC. This translates into CASRGLDQYF.

The chain links TRBV19 to TRBJ1-2, with D unresolved. Germline V gene sequence: CDR1 LNHDA, CDR2 SQIVND (reference sequence). CDR3 size: 17 residues. Trimming stripped 4 bases from V and 2 bases from J, with 20 bases between. CDR3 sequence reads: CASSNTVLPQKNYGYTF. The CDR3 DNA reads as TGTGCCAGTAGTAATACAGTCCTCCCCCAAAAGAACTATGGCTACACCTTC.

J is TRBJ1-1 and V is TRBV5-1; 7 positions match TRBD1. Losses at the gene ends were 4 bases for V and 7 bases for J; bases not matched to a gene: 7. This CDR3 has 13 residues. Germline V gives CDR1 SGHRS, CDR2 YFSETQ. CDR3 amino acids: CASSRGDRYEAFF. The CDR3, as DNA: TGCGCCAGCAGCCGCGGGGACAGATATGAAGCTTTCTTT. Looking up the rest from reference TRBV5-1 and TRBJ1-1 gives the full variable domain: KAGVTQTPRYLIKTRGQQVTLSCSPISGHRSVSWYQQTPGQGLQFLFEYFSETQRNKGNFPGRFSGRQFSNSRSEMNVSTLELGDSALYLCASSRGDRYEAFFGQGTRLTVV.

The rearrangement links TRBV30 to TRBJ1-2; 11 bases are shared with TRBD1. The CDR3 has 14 residues. CDR1 is GTSNPN, CDR2 SVGIG, per germline (reference sequence). J gave up 8 bases and V 5 bases, and 10 bases lay outside the gene matches. CDR3 bases: TGTGCCTGGGGCCCGGACAGGGGGCTGCGAGGCTACACCTTC. Amino acid sequence: CAWGPDRGLRGYTF.

V usage is TRBV11-2 and J usage is TRBJ1-6; D is uncertain. CDR1 is SGHAT and CDR2 is FQNNGV in the germline V gene. This CDR3 contains 15 residues. V shed 5 bases and J shed 6 bases, with 14 bases lying between them. In nucleotides, the CDR3 is TGTGCCAGCAGCCGCATGACTGTGCCTAATTCACCCCTCCACTTT. Residues: CASSRMTVPNSPLHF.

The chain uses TRBV11-2 and TRBJ1-2; possible D gene TRBD1, 6 bases. This CDR3 has 16 residues. The germline V gene encodes CDR1 SGHAT and CDR2 FQNNGV. Trimming pared 0 bases from V and 8 bases from J, leaving 19 bases between. In DNA form, the CDR3 reads TGTGCCAGCAGCTTAGATCATTCTGGCAGGGGTGGCGGCTACACCTTC. Translated: CASSLDHSGRGGGYTF.

J is TRBJ2-5 and V is TRBV9, with a tentative D call TRBD2 (5 bases). V was shortened by 0 bases and J by 1 base, with 13 bases between the two germline ends. Germline loops: CDR1 SGDLS, CDR2 YYNGEE. The CDR3 is 16 residues long. The CDR3 loop reads CASSVGAAASQETQYF. For the CDR3, the DNA is TGTGCCAGCAGCGTAGGAGCGGCAGCTTCCCAAGAGACCCAGTACTTC.

The chain combines TRBV7-9 with TRBJ2-7; possibly TRBD1 for D (5 bases). CDR1 and CDR2 from the germline V gene are SEHNR and FQNEAQ (reference sequence). The CDR3 is 15 amino acids. Trimming left V 0 bases short and J 1 base short, with 10 bases between. CDR3 sequence reads: CASSLADSDSYEQYF. DNA of the CDR3: TGTGCCAGCAGCTTAGCAGACAGCGATTCCTACGAGCAGTACTTC.

The chain couples TRBV11-3 to TRBJ1-2, with 8 bases fitting TRBD1. This CDR3 region has 18 residues. Germline V gene lookup returns CDR1 SGHNT and CDR2 YENEEA. V lost 0 bases, J lost 1 base, and 10 bases stayed unmatched. The CDR3 DNA follows: TGTGCCAGCAGCTTAGAGGGCAGGGGGCCTTTCTTTAACTATGGCTACACCTTC. This encodes CASSLEGRGPFFNYGYTF.

This rearrangement joins TRBV14 to TRBJ1-4; TRBD1 might be the D (5 bases). Germline lookup yields CDR1 SGHDN and CDR2 FVKESK. There are 15 residues in the CDR3. V was trimmed by 0 bases and J by 4 bases, leaving 9 bases between them. The CDR3 spells CASSQEGLFNEKLFF. CDR3 sequence (DNA): TGTGCCAGCAGCCAAGAGGGACTGTTTAATGAAAAACTGTTTTTT. The whole variable domain, filled in from reference TRBV14 and TRBJ1-4, reads EAGVTQFPSHSVIEKGQTVTLRCDPISGHDNLYWYRRVMGKEIKFLLHFVKESKQDESGMPNNRFLAERTGGTYSTLKVQPAELEDSGVYFCASSQEGLFNEKLFFGSGTQLSVL.

With respect to this clone: One junction end does not reproduce the germline sequence, and a read error may be involved. The V call is TRBV6-1, the J call TRBJ1-1; D may be TRBD1 (6 bases). CDR3 length equals 13 residues. CDR1 and CDR2 (germline): MNHNS, SASEGT. DNA for the CDR3: TGTGCCAGCAGTGAATTGTCCGTAGGACAGCCAAACTTT. This gives the protein CASSELSVGQPNF.

This clone showed up just a few times. The rearrangement joins TRBV6-5 to TRBJ1-3; TRBD1 might be the D (6 bases). The CDR3 loop spans 15 amino acids. V lost 0 bases and J lost 4, with 10 bases in between. Germline V gene lookup returns CDR1 MNHEY and CDR2 SVGAGI. CDR3 loop: CASSYSSGVGNTIYF. The CDR3 coding sequence is TGTGCCAGCAGTTACTCGTCAGGGGTCGGAAACACCATATATTTT.

V usage is TRBV2 and J usage is TRBJ1-5; D unclear. This CDR3 contains 15 residues. V was cut by 8 bases and J by 1 base, with 15 bases left in between. Germline V gives CDR1 SNHLY, CDR2 FYNNEI. The CDR3 region is CASDGRAASNQPQHF. CDR3 coding DNA: TGTGCCAGCGACGGGAGGGCAGCGAGCAATCAGCCCCAGCATTTT.

This CDR3 is CASSTSGGSGEQYF. As DNA, the CDR3 is TGTGCCAGCAGTACTAGCGGGGGCTCTGGCGAGCAGTACTTC. V and J are TRBV6-5 and TRBJ2-7; 11 nucleotides align to TRBD2. Per germline, CDR1 MNHEY and CDR2 SVGAGI. V gave up 5 bases and J gave up 6 bases; unmatched junction bases: 6. The length of the CDR3 is 14 residues.

The V gene is TRBV5-6, the J gene TRBJ1-4; D is unclear. The CDR3 spans 15 residues. The V gene lost 1 base and the J gene lost 3 bases, with 10 bases spanning the gap. Germline CDR1 SGHDT, CDR2 YYEEEE. CDR3 in DNA: TGTGCCAGCAGCTTGTTTCCGGTGGCTAATGAAAAACTGTTTTTT. Residues: CASSLFPVANEKLFF.